Listed here is a single T cell receptor beta chain. Its antigen is currently unknown. The sample comes from a study of blood T cells in healthy people across ages. Study background: Template-switching capture recovered about one barcoded beta molecule per two T cells. Findings and limits, study-wide: Naive CD4+ cell counts and diversity both ran higher in long-lived than in aged donors.

PBMCs numbering at least 6 million were isolated per sample. The ends lost 4 bases at V and 11 bases at J; junction bases unmatched: 7. The CDR3 is made up of 12 amino acids. Looked up from germline, CDR1 is PRHDT and CDR2 is FYEKMQ (reference sequence). A sample-barcoded 5' primer and a J-beta primer mix were used in a second PCR of roughly 7 to 11 cycles. TCRdb re-analysed the 5' RACE reads in MiXCR, keeping a single row per CDR3 protein. The sample lists roughly 1.5 million distinct CDR3 sequences, around 40% occurring once. Sequencing used blood. The chain uses TRBV13 and TRBJ1-1; 7 nucleotides line up with TRBD1. The receptor's source is a woman younger than 35 in good health. CDR3 coding DNA: TGTGCCAGCAGCTCGCCCGGGACAGACGCTTTCTTT. It translates to CASSSPGTDAFF.